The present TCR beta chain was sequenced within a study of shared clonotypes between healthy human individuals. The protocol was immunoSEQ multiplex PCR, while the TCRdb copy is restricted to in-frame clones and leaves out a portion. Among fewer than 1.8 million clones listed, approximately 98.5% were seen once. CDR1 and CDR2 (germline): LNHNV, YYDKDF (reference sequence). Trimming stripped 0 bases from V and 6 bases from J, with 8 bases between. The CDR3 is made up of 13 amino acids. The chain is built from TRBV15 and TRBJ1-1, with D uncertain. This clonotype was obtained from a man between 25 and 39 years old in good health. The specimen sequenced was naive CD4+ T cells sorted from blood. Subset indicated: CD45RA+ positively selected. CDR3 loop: CATSRDRFPEAFF. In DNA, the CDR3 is TGTGCCACCAGCAGAGATAGGTTCCCTGAAGCTTTCTTT.